Each of the 5 T cell receptor beta chains below was sequenced from the same sample in a study of cytomegalovirus exposure and HLA in healthy donors. With 60 Vbeta and 13 Jbeta primers, the PCR was carried out. Profiled with immunoSEQ multiplex PCR; TCRdb holds only in-frame clones, not every one. Of approximately 97,000 clones listed, nearly 80% were seen once; the top ten hold roughly 4.3%. Source material: PBMCs. The receptors come from a woman aged 40 to 50 in good health and CMV-seropositive.

This clone was counted once. The chain carries TRBV28 and TRBJ2-1, with 9 bases identical to TRBD2. Looked up from germline, CDR1 is MDHEN and CDR2 is SYDVKM. After removal of 7 bases from V and 7 bases from J, the junction contained 20 bases not matched to a gene. This CDR3 comprises 18 residues. The CDR3: CASTANLGAGGPRNEQFF. The CDR3 DNA reads as TGTGCCAGCACCGCCAACCTAGGGGCGGGAGGGCCGAGGAATGAGCAGTTCTTC.

The chain recombines TRBV28 with TRBJ2-7; a weak D match, TRBD2 (6 bases). V gave up 6 bases and J gave up 4 bases, with 16 bases separating them. Germline V lookup: CDR1 MDHEN, CDR2 SYDVKM. The CDR3 consists of 14 residues. The CDR3 is CASSGDLRRYEQYF. The CDR3 DNA follows: TGTGCCAGCAGCGGGGACTTGCGCAGGTACGAGCAGTACTTC. Full variable domain (remainder filled in from reference TRBV28 and TRBJ2-7): DVKVTQSSRYLVKRTGEKVFLECVQDMDHENMFWYRQDPGLGLRLIYFSYDVKMKEKGDIPEGYSVSREKKERFSLILESASTNQTSMYLCASSGDLRRYEQYFGPGTRLTVT.

The rearrangement uses TRBV6-5 and TRBJ1-6; TRBD1 might be the D (5 bases). Trimming left V 5 bases short and J 3 bases short, with 11 bases between. The V gene's germline CDR1 is MNHEY and CDR2 SVGAGI. The CDR3 length is 15 residues. The CDR3 loop reads CASSGRGGYNSPLHF. DNA of the CDR3: TGTGCCAGCAGTGGGAGGGGAGGCTATAATTCACCCCTCCACTTT.

The CDR3 reads CASSLAERTNTGELFF. CDR3 DNA sequence: TGTGCCAGCAGCTTAGCGGAGCGGACGAACACCGGGGAGCTGTTTTTT. The J gene is TRBJ2-2, the V gene TRBV7-9; tentatively, D is TRBD2 (5 bases). The CDR3 runs to 16 residues. CDR1 is SEHNR and CDR2 is FQNEAQ in the germline V gene (reference sequence). V gave up 0 bases and J gave up 0 bases, with 8 bases separating them.

The chain combines TRBV5-6 with TRBJ2-3; 11 bases are a match to TRBD2. This CDR3 region has 16 residues. Germline CDR1 and CDR2: SGHDT and YYEEEE. Trimming removed 4 bases from V and 7 bases from J; junction bases left unmatched: 11. This CDR3 is CASSPGGTSGQYTQYF. DNA for the CDR3: TGTGCCAGCAGCCCGGGAGGGACTAGCGGCCAGTATACGCAGTATTTT.